The 14 T cell receptor beta chains below come from one sample, sequenced in a study of T cells in pancreatic ductal adenocarcinoma. The table came from immunoSEQ multiplex PCR; TCRdb's copy has only in-frame clones and leaves some out. The data hold 4,500 to 6,000 clones, with nearly 90% observed a single time. No neoadjuvant therapy was given to the selected pancreatic ductal adenocarcinoma patients before their surgery. The sequencing input was pancreatic tumor tissue. The receptors were gathered from a human donor with pancreatic ductal adenocarcinoma.

The J gene is TRBJ1-1, the V gene TRBV7-3; D unclear. Trimming took 2 bases from V and 2 from J, leaving 6 bases between them. This CDR3 comprises 13 residues. CDR1 and CDR2 (germline): SGHTA, FQGTGA. As DNA, the CDR3 is TGTGCCAGCAGCTTAGTCGTAAACACTGAAGCTTTCTTT. It translates to CASSLVVNTEAFF.

This rearrangement joins TRBV9 to TRBJ2-7; a weak D match, TRBD1 (5 bases). V was cut by 4 bases and J by 0 bases, with 14 bases left in between. This CDR3 is 15 amino acids long. Germline CDR1 is SGDLS and CDR2 is YYNGEE. CDR3 sequence (DNA): TGTGCCAGCAGCATCTCACAGGTAAGCTCCTACGAGCAGTACTTC. Translated, it gives CASSISQVSSYEQYF.

The chain carries TRBV6-4 and TRBJ2-5; D may correspond to TRBD1 or TRBD2 (6 bases each). The CDR3 spans 15 residues. Trimming removed 0 bases from V and 2 bases from J, with 10 bases in between. The germline gives CDR1 MRHNA, CDR2 SNTAGT. The CDR3 coding sequence is TGTGCCAGCAGTGACTCGGAGGGGGTACAAGAGACCCAGTACTTC. Its protein product is CASSDSEGVQETQYF.

The V gene is TRBV11-1, the J gene TRBJ2-2, with D tentatively TRBD2 (5 bases). V was clipped by 5 bases and J by 0 bases, with 16 bases between them. Germline V gene data show CDR1 as SGHAT and CDR2 as FQDESV (reference sequence). CDR3 size: 17 residues. The CDR3 nucleotides are TGTGCCAGCAGCCCCCGCCTAGGCGGGCCGAACACCGGGGAGCTGTTTTTT. This translates into CASSPRLGGPNTGELFF.

J is TRBJ2-3 and V is TRBV19, with D hard to call. V was pared by 8 bases and J by 0 bases, with 9 bases between. Per the germline V gene, CDR1 is LNHDA and CDR2 is SQIVND (reference sequence). CDR3 length equals 13 residues. The CDR3 sequence is CASAKGSTDTQYF. The DNA for the CDR3 is TGTGCCAGTGCAAAAGGGAGCACAGATACGCAGTATTTT.

The chain recombines TRBV19 with TRBJ2-5; 7 bases are a match to TRBD2. There are 17 residues in the CDR3. V shed 3 bases, J shed 2 bases, and the junction held 12 bases outside the gene matches. Germline loops: CDR1 LNHDA, CDR2 SQIVND (reference sequence). CDR3 loop: CASSISLSSGEQETQYF. As DNA, the CDR3 is TGTGCCAGTAGTATTTCGTTGTCCAGCGGGGAACAAGAGACCCAGTACTTC.

The chain carries TRBV19 and TRBJ1-5, with 8 bases aligning to TRBD1. The ends lost 3 bases at V and 7 bases at J; junction bases unmatched: 11. CDR3 length equals 16 residues. Germline V gene data show CDR1 as LNHDA and CDR2 as SQIVND (reference sequence). CDR3 in amino acids: CASSIWGRGLRQPQHF. The DNA for the CDR3 is TGTGCCAGTAGTATCTGGGGCAGGGGGCTTCGACAGCCCCAGCATTTT.

This clone was picked up a small number of times. V and J are TRBV7-2 and TRBJ2-1, with 9 bases identical to TRBD2. The CDR3 loop spans 15 amino acids. Germline V gene sequence: CDR1 SGHTA, CDR2 FQGNSA. V shed 5 bases, J shed 2 bases, and the junction held 4 bases outside the gene matches. Here the CDR3 reads CASSVTSGPYNEQFF. The CDR3 DNA follows: TGTGCCAGCAGCGTTACTAGCGGGCCCTACAATGAGCAGTTCTTC.

Concerning this clone itself: An end of the junction differs from the germline gene, which may be a read error. The V gene is TRBV10-3, the J gene TRBJ2-2, with a possible D match to TRBD1 (6 bases). The CDR3 is 13 amino acids. CDR1 is ENHRY and CDR2 is SYGVKD in the germline V gene. The CDR3 loop reads CLGAGKGHRGAVF. The CDR3 coding sequence is TGTCTGGGGGCAGGGAAAGGGCACCGGGGAGCTGTTTTT.

The CDR3 loop is CASSALRLGLNNEQFF. As DNA, the CDR3 is TGTGCCAGCAGTGCTCTCCGGCTGGGACTTAACAATGAGCAGTTCTTC. The chain has TRBV6-1 and TRBJ2-1; perhaps TRBD2 as D (6 bases). The CDR3 contains 16 residues. The germline CDR1 and CDR2 sequences are MNHNS and SASEGT. With 4 bases removed from V and 5 bases from J, the gap between germline ends came to 18 bases.

The rearrangement uses TRBV19 and TRBJ1-5; D ambiguous. This CDR3 is 14 amino acids long. CDR1 and CDR2 (germline): LNHDA, SQIVND (reference sequence). V was shortened by 6 bases and J by 1 base, with 10 bases between the two germline ends. DNA of the CDR3: TGTGCCAGTAGGGGAATAGCAAGCAATCAGCCCCAGCATTTT. Amino acid sequence: CASRGIASNQPQHF.

V and J are TRBV18 and TRBJ2-5, with 8 bases lining up with TRBD1. The CDR3 has 15 residues. From germline, CDR1 is KGHSH and CDR2 LQKENI. With 6 bases clipped from V and 5 bases from J, the junction kept 11 bases outside the gene matches. The CDR3 region has the DNA TGTGCCAGCTCTCCGACAGGGGAGAAATCGGAGACCCAGTACTTC. Its protein product is CASSPTGEKSETQYF.

This clone appeared a single time. This chain uses TRBV4-2 with TRBJ2-1, with 10 bases aligning to TRBD1. Germline values: CDR1 LGHNA, CDR2 YNFKEQ. V lost 4 bases and J lost 4; bases outside the gene matches: 4. CDR3 length: 15 amino acids. The CDR3 sequence is CASSRGQGDYNEQFF. CDR3 DNA sequence: TGTGCCAGCAGCCGTGGACAGGGGGATTACAATGAGCAGTTCTTC.

This chain joins TRBV2 and TRBJ2-7; TRBD2 matches at 9 bases. Losses at the gene ends were 6 bases for V and 5 bases for J; bases not matched to a gene: 11. Germline CDR1 SNHLY, CDR2 FYNNEI. The CDR3 length is 15 residues. CDR3: CASRETGTSLDEQYF. In nucleotides, the CDR3 is TGTGCCAGCAGGGAGACCGGGACTAGCTTGGACGAGCAGTACTTC.